This is a list of T cell receptor beta chains from one sample in a study of cytomegalovirus exposure and HLA in healthy donors. Sequencing was performed with immunoSEQ multiplex PCR; in TCRdb, only in-frame clones are kept and a portion is missing. This table holds around 37,000 clones. The sequenced sample was PBMCs. These receptors were collected from a human donor in good health. Each CDR3 is given with its conserved first and last residue. A D gene is named only where the DNA matches it firmly.

D gene: -
V gene: TRBV30
J gene: TRBJ2-7
CDR3 protein: CAWSKIDYSEQYF
CDR3 DNA: TGTGCCTGGAGTAAAATAGATTACAGCGAGCAGTACTTC

D gene: TRBD1
V gene: TRBV5-1
J gene: TRBJ2-2
CDR3 protein: CASSGDSPNTGELFF
CDR3 DNA: TGCGCCAGCAGCGGGGACAGCCCGAACACCGGGGAGCTGTTTTTT

D gene: -
V gene: TRBV29-1
J gene: TRBJ1-1
CDR3 protein: CSVAGGRSTEAFF
CDR3 DNA: TGCAGCGTTGCCGGCGGGAGATCCACTGAAGCTTTCTTT

D gene: -
V gene: TRBV6-6
J gene: TRBJ1-2
CDR3 protein: CASSFAGEIGYGYTF
CDR3 DNA: TGTGCCAGCAGTTTTGCAGGGGAAATAGGCTATGGCTACACCTTC

D gene: -
V gene: TRBV5-1
J gene: TRBJ2-2
CDR3 protein: CASSAQGANTGELFF
CDR3 DNA: TGCGCCAGCAGCGCACAAGGGGCGAACACCGGGGAGCTGTTTTTT

D gene: -
V gene: TRBV15
J gene: TRBJ1-1
CDR3 protein: CATSRESGTEAFF
CDR3 DNA: TGTGCCACCAGCAGAGAAAGCGGGACCGAAGCTTTCTTT

D gene: -
V gene: TRBV14
J gene: TRBJ2-7
CDR3 protein: CASSLYYEQYF
CDR3 DNA: TGTGCCAGCAGTCTCTACTACGAGCAGTACTTC

D gene: -
V gene: TRBV9
J gene: TRBJ1-3
CDR3 protein: CASSAYMRNTIYF
CDR3 DNA: TGTGCCAGCAGCGCGTACATGCGAAACACCATATATTTT

D gene: -
V gene: TRBV27
J gene: TRBJ1-2
CDR3 protein: CASSLSGRNYGYTF
CDR3 DNA: TGTGCCAGCAGTTTATCTGGCAGAAACTATGGCTACACCTTC

D gene: -
V gene: TRBV13
J gene: TRBJ1-1
CDR3 protein: CASSFDWNTEAFF
CDR3 DNA: TGTGCCAGCAGCTTCGACTGGAACACTGAAGCTTTCTTT

D gene: -
V gene: TRBV28
J gene: TRBJ2-7
CDR3 protein: CASGETEQYF
CDR3 DNA: TGTGCCAGCGGAGAAACCGAGCAGTACTTC

D gene: TRBD2
V gene: TRBV18
J gene: TRBJ2-2
CDR3 protein: CASSWGLAENTGELFF
CDR3 DNA: TGTGCCAGCTCATGGGGACTAGCGGAGAACACCGGGGAGCTGTTTTTT

D gene: -
V gene: TRBV29-1
J gene: TRBJ2-5
CDR3 protein: CSAERGPRGETQYF
CDR3 DNA: TGCAGCGCTGAGAGAGGGCCCCGGGGGGAGACCCAGTACTTC

D gene: -
V gene: TRBV2
J gene: TRBJ2-7
CDR3 protein: CASRIGQLSYEQYF
CDR3 DNA: TGTGCCAGCAGAATCGGACAGTTATCCTACGAGCAGTACTTC

D gene: -
V gene: TRBV15
J gene: TRBJ2-2
CDR3 protein: CATHSTGELFF
CDR3 DNA: TGTGCCACCCACTCCACCGGGGAGCTGTTTTTT

D gene: -
V gene: TRBV6-5
J gene: TRBJ2-2
CDR3 protein: CASSYGTQGARELFF
CDR3 DNA: TGTGCCAGCAGTTACGGGACTCAAGGGGCCCGGGAGCTGTTTTTT

D gene: -
V gene: TRBV5-1
J gene: TRBJ2-2
CDR3 protein: CASSLVELVGGELFF
CDR3 DNA: TGCGCCAGCAGCTTGGTGGAACTAGTTGGCGGGGAGCTGTTTTTT

D gene: -
V gene: TRBV30
J gene: TRBJ1-2
CDR3 protein: CAWSALNGDYGYTF
CDR3 DNA: TGTGCCTGGAGTGCTCTGAACGGTGACTATGGCTACACCTTC

D gene: -
V gene: TRBV27
J gene: TRBJ1-6
CDR3 protein: CASSFSVAGSPLHF
CDR3 DNA: TGTGCCAGCAGTTTCTCGGTGGCGGGGTCACCCCTCCACTTT

D gene: TRBD2
V gene: TRBV7-8
J gene: TRBJ2-1
CDR3 protein: CASSLAGSGGDNEQFF
CDR3 DNA: TGTGCCAGCAGCCTAGCAGGGAGCGGGGGGGACAATGAGCAGTTCTTC

D gene: -
V gene: TRBV7-9
J gene: TRBJ2-5
CDR3 protein: CASSLAGGRPKETQYF
CDR3 DNA: TGTGCCAGCAGCTTAGCTGGGGGGAGACCGAAAGAGACCCAGTACTTC

D gene: -
V gene: TRBV7-3
J gene: TRBJ2-1
CDR3 protein: CASSLRPGVGHEQFF
CDR3 DNA: TGTGCCAGCAGCTTAAGGCCAGGGGTGGGCCATGAGCAGTTCTTC

D gene: TRBD1
V gene: TRBV29-1
J gene: TRBJ1-5
CDR3 protein: CSVASGTGLNQPQHF
CDR3 DNA: TGCAGCGTCGCCTCCGGGACAGGTCTCAATCAGCCCCAGCATTTT

D gene: -
V gene: TRBV7-2
J gene: TRBJ2-5
CDR3 protein: CASSLSSSQENQYF
CDR3 DNA: TGTGCCAGCAGCTTGTCATCCTCCCAAGAGAACCAGTACTTC

D gene: -
V gene: TRBV6-1
J gene: TRBJ2-3
CDR3 protein: CASTSRGSTDTQYF
CDR3 DNA: TGTGCCAGCACGTCCCGGGGGAGCACAGATACGCAGTATTTT

D gene: TRBD1
V gene: TRBV18
J gene: TRBJ2-1
CDR3 protein: CASSPPGDRGSNEQFF
CDR3 DNA: TGTGCCAGCTCACCACCTGGGGACAGGGGTAGCAATGAGCAGTTCTTC

D gene: TRBD2
V gene: TRBV4-2
J gene: TRBJ2-2
CDR3 protein: CASSPIAGGPNTGELFF
CDR3 DNA: TGTGCCAGCAGCCCCATAGCGGGGGGACCTAACACCGGGGAGCTGTTTTTT

D gene: -
V gene: TRBV11-3
J gene: TRBJ1-6
CDR3 protein: CASSGAGDSPLHF
CDR3 DNA: TGTGCCAGCAGCGGAGCGGGGGATTCACCCCTCCACTTT

D gene: -
V gene: TRBV2
J gene: TRBJ1-5
CDR3 protein: CASKVGGSNQPQHF
CDR3 DNA: TGTGCCAGCAAAGTTGGCGGTAGCAATCAGCCCCAGCATTTT

D gene: -
V gene: TRBV19
J gene: TRBJ1-1
CDR3 protein: CASSIKGGTTEAFF
CDR3 DNA: TGTGCCAGTAGTATCAAAGGAGGGACGACTGAAGCTTTCTTT

D gene: TRBD1
V gene: TRBV10-2
J gene: TRBJ2-7
CDR3 protein: CASRGTGGLREQYF
CDR3 DNA: TGCGCCAGCAGGGGGACAGGGGGGCTACGCGAGCAGTACTTC

D gene: -
V gene: TRBV27
J gene: TRBJ1-1
CDR3 protein: CASRQGTEAFF
CDR3 DNA: TGTGCCAGCAGACAGGGCACTGAAGCTTTCTTT